The rows below give T cell receptor beta chains drawn from one sample of a study of blood T cells in healthy people across ages. TCRdb called the 5' RACE reads again in MiXCR, with one record for every CDR3 protein. This sample has fewer than 800,000 distinct CDR3 sequences, with around 21% found just once. Sequencing was performed on blood. These receptor sequences come from a man in his 70s in good health. The CDR3 runs from the conserved cysteine through the conserved F or W. Fields, in order: clone size, D gene, V gene, J gene, CDR3 DNA, CDR3 protein. The D gene is left open where the match is weak. Only part of the rows carry a size: once, few, many, or a class if the clone is expanded.

.	.	TRBV7-2	TRBJ2-2	TGTGCCAGCAGCTCCCGGACGCAAAACACCGGGGAGCTGTTTTTT	CASSSRTQNTGELFF
once	.	TRBV20-1	TRBJ2-1	TGCAGTGCTAGCGAAACAGGGATGCAGTTCTTC	CSASETGMQFF
few	TRBD1	TRBV28	TRBJ1-1	TGTGCCAGCAGCCCTTACAGGGGGTGGAACACTGAAGCTTTCTTT	CASSPYRGWNTEAFF
.	.	TRBV29-1	TRBJ2-1	TGCGGTGGGGCCTCCGCCACTTTCAATGAGCAGTTCTTC	CGGASATFNEQFF
few	.	TRBV12-3/TRBV12-4	TRBJ1-4	TGTGCCAGCAGTTTAGGTCAGGGGCCTGAACATGAAAAACTGTTTTTT	CASSLGQGPEHEKLFF
.	.	TRBV7-9	TRBJ2-5	TGTGCCAGCAGCCCCTCTAGCGTTCTGGCGGAGACCCAGTACTTC	CASSPSSVLAETQYF
.	TRBD2	TRBV3-1	TRBJ2-1	TGTGCCAGCAGCCACCTGACTAGCGGGAGGATGGTAGGCAATGAGCAGTTCTTC	CASSHLTSGRMVGNEQFF
.	TRBD2	TRBV12-3/TRBV12-4	TRBJ2-1	TGTGCCACCACCTTTCGGGCTAGCGGGAGCGGCAATGAGCAGTTCTTC	CATTFRASGSGNEQFF
few	.	TRBV12-3/TRBV12-4	TRBJ2-1	TGTGCCAGCAGTACAACGGGACAACTAATGAATGAGCAGTTCTTC	CASSTTGQLMNEQFF
once	TRBD2	TRBV5-1	TRBJ2-1	TGCGCCAGCAGCCCACCCACAGCGGGAGGAACGGTTGAGCAGTTCTTC	CASSPPTAGGTVEQFF
.	.	TRBV20-1	TRBJ2-5	TGCAGTGCTAGAGATCCGGGGAGTTGGCAGACCCAGTACTTC	CSARDPGSWQTQYF
.	.	TRBV4-2	TRBJ2-7	TGTGCCAGCAGCCAGGACCGAAACGCCGCCTACGAGCAGTACTTC	CASSQDRNAAYEQYF
few	TRBD1	TRBV30	TRBJ1-5	TGTGCCTGGAGTGTATCGGGGACAGGGGGACAGCCCCAGCATTTT	CAWSVSGTGGQPQHF
few	TRBD2	TRBV10-3	TRBJ2-1	TGTGCCACCGGAGAAGGACTAGCGGACAATGAGCAGTTCTTC	CATGEGLADNEQFF
few	.	TRBV6-5	TRBJ1-1	TGTGCCAGCAGTTACGGGTTCGGGGACACTGAAGCTTTCTTT	CASSYGFGDTEAFF
.	.	TRBV5-1	TRBJ2-5	TGCGCCAGCAGCCCCGGACAACCAGGAGCGACCCAGTACTTC	CASSPGQPGATQYF
many	TRBD2	TRBV14	TRBJ2-5	TGTGCCAGCAGCCTCTCCGGGACTAGCGGGAGGGAGACCCAGTACTTC	CASSLSGTSGRETQYF
.	TRBD1	TRBV20-1	TRBJ2-2	TGCAGTGCTAGACTCAGGACAGGCGACACCGGGGAGCTGTTTTTT	CSARLRTGDTGELFF
many	.	TRBV20-1	TRBJ2-1	TGCAGTGTGAAGGGACCCTACAATGAGCAGTTCTTC	CSVKGPYNEQFF
.	.	TRBV7-2	TRBJ2-4	TGTGCCAGCAGCTCCAGGGATCTTCACCGAAACATTCAGTACTTC	CASSSRDLHRNIQYF
.	.	TRBV2	TRBJ2-5	TGTGCCAGCAGTCAAACAGGGAGCCAAGAGACCCAGTACTTC	CASSQTGSQETQYF
.	.	TRBV2	TRBJ2-5	TGTGCCAGCAGATATCAGGTGGTGGAGACCCAGTACTTC	CASRYQVVETQYF
.	.	TRBV5-1	TRBJ2-2	TGCGCCAGCAGCTTGGGCTGGGAGGAGCTGTTTTTT	CASSLGWEELFF
.	TRBD1	TRBV7-8	TRBJ1-2	TGTGCCAGCAGCTTAGGGCAGGGGACAGGGAGTTATGGCTACACCTTC	CASSLGQGTGSYGYTF
.	TRBD1	TRBV4-1	TRBJ1-4	TGCGCCAGCAGCCAAGGGGACAGACTAAATGAAAAACTGTTTTTT	CASSQGDRLNEKLFF
.	.	TRBV10-3	TRBJ2-4	TGTGCCATCAGTGAGTCGGGGATAGCCAAAAACATTCAGTACTTC	CAISESGIAKNIQYF
few	TRBD2	TRBV20-1	TRBJ2-7	TGCAGTGTGAAGAGTAGCGGGATGATCTACGAGCAGTACTTC	CSVKSSGMIYEQYF
many	.	TRBV9	TRBJ2-5	TGTGCCAGCAGCGTAGATTCAGCAGCCTTTCAAGAGACCCAGTACTTC	CASSVDSAAFQETQYF
few	.	TRBV25-1	TRBJ2-7	TGTGCCAGCAGTCTCCGGGATCACTACGAGCAGTACTTC	CASSLRDHYEQYF
.	.	TRBV5-1	TRBJ2-7	TGCGCCAGCAGCTTGGAGTGGGTCGGGTACGAGCAGTACTTC	CASSLEWVGYEQYF
few	.	TRBV21-1	TRBJ2-1	TGTGCCAGCAAAGGTAGGACAGACTCCTACAATGAGCAGTTCTTC	CASKGRTDSYNEQFF
.	.	TRBV5-1	TRBJ2-7	TGCGCCAGCAGCTTGGGAGTGCAGCGGGCGTCCTACGAGCAGTACTTC	CASSLGVQRASYEQYF
few	.	TRBV19	TRBJ2-7	TGTGCCAGTAGTATTGGCAGCTCCTACGAGCAGTACTTC	CASSIGSSYEQYF
few	.	TRBV29-1	TRBJ2-7	TGCAGCGTTGAAATACAGGGCCCCTACGAGCAGTACTTC	CSVEIQGPYEQYF
few	TRBD1	TRBV7-9	TRBJ2-4	TGTGCCAGCAGCTCCTACAGGGGCAAGGACATTCAGTACTTC	CASSSYRGKDIQYF
many	.	TRBV14	TRBJ2-1	TGTGCCAGCAGCCAAGTAAGGAGGCAGTTAGCTTACAATGAGCAGTTCTTC	CASSQVRRQLAYNEQFF
.	.	TRBV27	TRBJ1-4	TGTGCCAGCCGATTCAATCTCGATGAAAAACTGTTTTTT	CASRFNLDEKLFF
.	.	TRBV10-3	TRBJ2-5	TGTGCCATCAGTGAGTTGCCTCGGGAGACCCAGTACTTC	CAISELPRETQYF
.	.	TRBV6-4	TRBJ2-1	TGTGCAGAGGGCGGCAATGAGCAGTTCTTC	CAEGGNEQFF
few	TRBD2	TRBV20-1	TRBJ2-3	TGCAGTGCTAGCGGCCTAGCGGGAGGGCCTACAGATACGCAGTATTTT	CSASGLAGGPTDTQYF
.	TRBD2	TRBV10-3	TRBJ2-3	TGTGCCATCAGACCGGGACTAGCGGGCACAGATACGCAGTATTTT	CAIRPGLAGTDTQYF
.	TRBD2	TRBV29-1	TRBJ2-7	TGCAGCGTTGGTCGGCAGGGGTCTACTAGCGGGAGGCACGAGCAGTACTTC	CSVGRQGSTSGRHEQYF
few	TRBD1	TRBV7-2	TRBJ2-7	TGTGCCAGCAGCTTAACCTACAGGGGCTCCTACGAGCAGTACTTC	CASSLTYRGSYEQYF
few	TRBD1	TRBV28	TRBJ2-2	TGTGCCAGCAGTCCACCCGGACAGGGGGCGAGAACCGGGGAGCTGTTTTTT	CASSPPGQGARTGELFF
many	.	TRBV24-1	TRBJ2-2	TGTGCCACCAGTCTCGCTAACACCGGGGAGCTGTTTTTT	CATSLANTGELFF
few	.	TRBV20-1	TRBJ1-3	TGCAGTGCTAGAGGCCCCCAGGGCAATGAAAACACCATATATTTT	CSARGPQGNENTIYF
.	.	TRBV4-3	TRBJ1-4	TGCGCCAGCAGCCAGGCCCCCCCCCGGACGGACGAAAAACTGTTTTTT	CASSQAPPRTDEKLFF
.	.	TRBV15	TRBJ1-2	TGTGCCACCAGCAGAGCAGGGAGGGTCAACTATGGCTACACCTTC	CATSRAGRVNYGYTF
.	.	TRBV29-1	TRBJ1-2	TGCAGCGTTAATGAGGACGGTTACACCTTC	CSVNEDGYTF
.	.	TRBV5-1	TRBJ1-2	TGCGCCAGCAGCTTGGCCTACGGCGGCAGTTCAAACTATGGCTACACCTTC	CASSLAYGGSSNYGYTF
.	TRBD1	TRBV5-1	TRBJ2-6	TGCGCCAGCAGCAAGGGACAGGGCGAGGGGGCCAACGTCCTGACTTTC	CASSKGQGEGANVLTF
few	.	TRBV2	TRBJ2-2	TGTGCCAGCAGTGATCGCCAGGGCGAGGTCACCGGGGAGCTGTTTTTT	CASSDRQGEVTGELFF
few	TRBD1	TRBV12-3/TRBV12-4	TRBJ1-4	TGTGCCAGCAGCAGACAGACAGGGGCTGAAAAACTGTTTTTT	CASSRQTGAEKLFF